This T cell receptor beta chain is drawn from a study of blood T cell repertoires in COVID-19. CDR3 length: 15 residues. V lost 5 bases to trimming and J lost 1 base, with 13 bases between them. Germline CDR1 SGHVS, CDR2 FQNEAQ. Some clones are missing from TCRdb's copy, which holds only in-frame ones; the method was immunoSEQ multiplex PCR. The sample has around 260,000 clones; roughly nine tenths are singletons. The chain combines TRBV7-8 with TRBJ2-3, with a weak D call TRBD2 (6 bases). The material sequenced was peripheral blood. The TCR comes from a middle-aged woman who had recovered from COVID-19. CDR3 in amino acids: CASSLLATGTDTQYF. Here the CDR3 DNA reads TGTGCCAGCAGCCTACTAGCTACGGGCACAGATACGCAGTATTTT. Using reference TRBV7-8 and TRBJ2-3 for the parts outside the CDR3, the full variable domain is GAGVSQSPRYKVAKRGQDVALRCDPISGHVSLFWYQQALGQGPEFLTYFQNEAQLDKSGLPSDRFFAERPEGSVSTLKIQRTQQEDSAVYLCASSLLATGTDTQYFGPGTRLTVL.